This TCR beta chain emerged from a study of cytomegalovirus exposure and HLA in healthy donors. The study, taken as a whole, reports: According to reports, the classifier identified cytomegalovirus status with high specificity and sensitivity.

On this clone itself: What it binds is unknown.

The V gene's germline CDR1 is WSHSY and CDR2 SAAADI. The V gene end was trimmed by 10 bases and the J gene end by 6 bases; junction bases not matched to a gene: 6. This CDR3 contains 13 residues. Some clones are missing from TCRdb's copy, which holds only in-frame ones; the method was immunoSEQ multiplex PCR. Among about 79,000 clones, 93% were seen once, and the ten largest hold 3.6%. This TCR was recovered from a woman aged 30 to 39 in good health and CMV-seronegative. This rearrangement joins TRBV10-2 to TRBJ2-3; TRBD2 agrees at 11 bases. The sequenced sample was PBMCs. In DNA, the CDR3 is TGCGCCATCCTAGCGGGGGGTGGGGATACGCAGTATTTT. This translates into CAILAGGGDTQYF.